This TCR beta chain was identified during a study of blood T cell repertoires in COVID-19. This clone was detected only a few times. How the authors handled the data: By means of reference gene primer amplification, nucleated cell counts were estimated. Here immunoSEQ multiplex PCR was the method, and the copy in TCRdb shows in-frame clones only, minus some. That table supplies the V and J calls and clone size; D and trimming were determined from the DNA. The top ten hold roughly 4% of the sample, which has roughly 300,000 clones, 65% to 90% seen once. Living in under 30 US areas, the participants were between roughly 18 and 89 years of age. Donors were grouped by their self-reported clinical history. The CDR3 runs to 16 residues. Trimming removed 0 bases at V and 8 bases at J, with 19 bases between. The germline CDR1 and CDR2 sequences are LGHNA and YSLEER.

The chain couples TRBV4-3 to TRBJ1-2; D possibly corresponds to TRBD1 (5 bases). Sequencing input: PBMCs or T cells enriched from blood (not recorded which). The sequence was collected from a middle-aged woman with acute COVID-19. CDR3 DNA sequence: TGCGCCAGCAGCCAAGATCTTTGGGGGGGGGTGAAGGGCTACACCTTC. Translation: CASSQDLWGGVKGYTF.